Listed below are T cell receptor beta chains from one sample, sequenced in a study of T-cell memory formation after mild COVID-19. Via MiXCR, TCRdb re-called the 5' RACE reads, giving one row per CDR3 protein. The sample has 300,000 to 350,000 distinct CDR3 sequences; just under 20% are singletons. The specimen was PBMCs or a T cell subset sorted from them (not recorded which). The receptors originated from a man aged 18 to 35 who had mild COVID-19 (a few samples of this study predate the infection). Cell type and time point are not known. CDR3s include the opening cysteine and the closing phenylalanine or tryptophan. The D gene is left open where the match is weak. The size entry is marked missing in some rows and otherwise reads once, few, many or a size class.

CDR3: CASSLGDRGADTQYF
DNA: TGTGCCAGCAGCTTAGGGGACAGGGGGGCAGATACGCAGTATTTT
D: TRBD1
J: TRBJ2-3
V: TRBV11-2
size: few

CDR3: CASSLDGQEGQPQHF
DNA: TGCGCCAGCAGCTTGGATGGGCAGGAAGGTCAGCCCCAGCATTTT
D: .
J: TRBJ1-5
V: TRBV5-1
size: few

CDR3: CASSLTGQAYEQYF
DNA: TGTGCCAGCAGCTTAACAGGACAGGCCTACGAGCAGTACTTC
D: TRBD1
J: TRBJ2-7
V: TRBV7-9
size: .

CDR3: CASSEAGQDNEQFF
DNA: TGTGCCAGCAGCGAAGCGGGACAGGACAATGAGCAGTTCTTC
D: .
J: TRBJ2-1
V: TRBV7-9
size: .

CDR3: CASSLAQGEYYEQYF
DNA: TGCGCCAGCAGTCTTGCCCAGGGGGAATACTACGAGCAGTACTTC
D: TRBD1
J: TRBJ2-7
V: TRBV5-1
size: .

CDR3: CASSFTGTASGPLHF
DNA: TGTGCCAGCAGCTTCACCGGGACAGCAAGCGGGCCCCTCCACTTT
D: TRBD1
J: TRBJ1-6
V: TRBV7-2
size: .

CDR3: CASSLAGTAVGNEQFF
DNA: TGTGCCAGCAGCTTAGCCGGGACAGCGGTGGGCAATGAGCAGTTCTTC
D: TRBD1
J: TRBJ2-1
V: TRBV7-2
size: many

CDR3: CSVSGQPYNEQFF
DNA: TGCAGCGTTAGTGGACAGCCATACAATGAGCAGTTCTTC
D: .
J: TRBJ2-1
V: TRBV29-1
size: .

CDR3: CASSFGRGVITGELFF
DNA: TGTGCCAGCAGTTTTGGGCGGGGGGTGATCACCGGGGAGCTGTTTTTT
D: TRBD2
J: TRBJ2-2
V: TRBV12-3/TRBV12-4
size: few

CDR3: CASSLSRYRGPMNTEAFF
DNA: TGTGCCAGCAGCTTAAGTCGTTACAGGGGGCCTATGAACACTGAAGCTTTCTTT
D: TRBD1
J: TRBJ1-1
V: TRBV7-9
size: .

CDR3: CASTLQQGIEQFF
DNA: TGTGCCAGCACTCTCCAACAGGGTATTGAGCAGTTCTTC
D: .
J: TRBJ2-1
V: TRBV7-9
size: .

CDR3: CATSSSQVGYGYTF
DNA: TGTGCCACCAGCAGCTCGCAGGTCGGCTATGGCTACACCTTC
D: .
J: TRBJ1-2
V: TRBV15
size: few

CDR3: CASSQPDRAESKNIQYF
DNA: TGCGCCAGCAGTCAACCCGACAGGGCCGAATCCAAAAACATTCAGTACTTC
D: TRBD1
J: TRBJ2-4
V: TRBV23-1
size: few

CDR3: CASSPVLGTTYEQYF
DNA: TGTGCCAGCAGCCCCGTATTGGGAACAACCTACGAGCAGTACTTC
D: .
J: TRBJ2-7
V: TRBV7-8
size: .

CDR3: CASSPSRTGQPQHF
DNA: TGTGCCAGCAGTCCAAGCCGGACGGGGCAGCCCCAGCATTTT
D: .
J: TRBJ1-5
V: TRBV6-2/TRBV6-3
size: .

CDR3: CASTEPVVGQETQYF
DNA: TGTGCCAGTACCGAGCCGGTAGTTGGGCAGGAGACCCAGTACTTC
D: .
J: TRBJ2-5
V: TRBV7-2
size: .

CDR3: CATRGQAGEQFF
DNA: TGTGCCACCCGGGGGCAGGCCGGGGAGCAGTTCTTC
D: .
J: TRBJ2-1
V: TRBV24-1
size: few

CDR3: CASRTLPGQGPDTQYF
DNA: TGTGCCAGCAGAACACTACCGGGACAGGGACCAGATACGCAGTATTTT
D: TRBD1
J: TRBJ2-3
V: TRBV12-3/TRBV12-4
size: .

CDR3: CASSDPRGGETQYF
DNA: TGTGCCAGCAGCGACCCCAGGGGTGGGGAGACCCAGTACTTC
D: .
J: TRBJ2-5
V: TRBV14
size: .

CDR3: CATTAGRGRTDTQYF
DNA: TGTGCCACCACTGCCGGACGGGGGAGGACAGATACGCAGTATTTT
D: .
J: TRBJ2-3
V: TRBV24-1
size: .

CDR3: CASSPGGIQYF
DNA: TGTGCCAGCAGCCCGGGGGGGATTCAGTACTTC
D: TRBD2
J: TRBJ2-4
V: TRBV7-9
size: .

CDR3: CASIGDGPQRYF
DNA: TGTGCCAGCATTGGGGACGGACCCCAACGGTACTTC
D: .
J: TRBJ2-4
V: TRBV6-2/TRBV6-3
size: .

CDR3: CASSSGGEETQYF
DNA: TGCGCCAGCAGCTCAGGTGGGGAAGAGACCCAGTACTTC
D: .
J: TRBJ2-5
V: TRBV5-1
size: .

CDR3: CSAPDSREDEQFF
DNA: TGCAGTGCTCCGGACTCAAGAGAGGATGAGCAGTTCTTC
D: .
J: TRBJ2-1
V: TRBV20-1
size: many

CDR3: CASSSQGFTEAFF
DNA: TGTGCCAGCAGTTCCCAGGGGTTCACTGAAGCTTTCTTT
D: .
J: TRBJ1-1
V: TRBV6-2/TRBV6-3
size: few

CDR3: CASSPTRENTGELFF
DNA: TGTGCCAGCAGCCCGACACGCGAGAACACCGGGGAGCTGTTTTTT
D: .
J: TRBJ2-2
V: TRBV7-2
size: .

CDR3: CASSPGPAPENTEAFF
DNA: TGCGCCAGCAGCCCAGGGCCTGCCCCAGAAAACACTGAAGCTTTCTTT
D: .
J: TRBJ1-1
V: TRBV4-1
size: few

CDR3: CASSLVNRATDTQYF
DNA: TGTGCCAGCAGTTTAGTGAACAGGGCCACAGATACGCAGTATTTT
D: .
J: TRBJ2-3
V: TRBV12-3/TRBV12-4
size: few

CDR3: CASSNFPTEPYNEQFF
DNA: TGTGCCAGCAGCAACTTCCCGACAGAGCCCTACAATGAGCAGTTCTTC
D: .
J: TRBJ2-1
V: TRBV12-3/TRBV12-4
size: few

CDR3: CASSQVAGEKLFF
DNA: TGCGCCAGCAGCCAAGTGGCAGGTGAAAAACTGTTTTTT
D: .
J: TRBJ1-4
V: TRBV4-1
size: .

CDR3: CASSLGLAWTQETQYF
DNA: TGTGCCAGCAGTTTGGGACTCGCATGGACACAAGAGACCCAGTACTTC
D: .
J: TRBJ2-5
V: TRBV28
size: .

CDR3: CATSRDGEVNTEAFF
DNA: TGTGCCACCAGCAGAGATGGAGAGGTGAACACTGAAGCTTTCTTT
D: .
J: TRBJ1-1
V: TRBV15
size: many

CDR3: CAISDLGDRVNYGYTF
DNA: TGTGCCATCAGCGATCTTGGGGACAGGGTCAACTATGGCTACACCTTC
D: TRBD1
J: TRBJ1-2
V: TRBV10-3
size: .

CDR3: CASSVSGTVNTGELFF
DNA: TGTGCCAGCAGCGTCAGTGGGACGGTGAACACCGGGGAGCTGTTTTTT
D: .
J: TRBJ2-2
V: TRBV7-9
size: .

CDR3: CASSHRFRDVPHGYTF
DNA: TGCGCCAGCAGCCACCGATTCAGGGACGTTCCTCATGGCTACACCTTC
D: .
J: TRBJ1-2
V: TRBV5-1
size: few

CDR3: CASTPHWQQETQYF
DNA: TGTGCCAGCACCCCTCACTGGCAGCAAGAGACCCAGTACTTC
D: .
J: TRBJ2-5
V: TRBV11-2
size: .

CDR3: CSARLAGGETQYF
DNA: TGCAGTGCTAGACTAGCGGGGGGGGAGACCCAGTACTTC
D: TRBD2
J: TRBJ2-5
V: TRBV20-1
size: .

CDR3: CASSPGRYEKLFF
DNA: TGTGCCAGCAGCCCAGGACGGTATGAAAAACTGTTTTTT
D: .
J: TRBJ1-4
V: TRBV7-2
size: .

CDR3: CASSLGTSTNEKLFF
DNA: TGTGCCAGCAGTTTAGGGACATCTACTAATGAAAAACTGTTTTTT
D: .
J: TRBJ1-4
V: TRBV27
size: .

CDR3: CASSPQRRGTTGELFF
DNA: TGTGCCAGCAGCCCGCAGAGACGAGGGACCACCGGGGAGCTGTTTTTT
D: .
J: TRBJ2-2
V: TRBV7-3
size: .